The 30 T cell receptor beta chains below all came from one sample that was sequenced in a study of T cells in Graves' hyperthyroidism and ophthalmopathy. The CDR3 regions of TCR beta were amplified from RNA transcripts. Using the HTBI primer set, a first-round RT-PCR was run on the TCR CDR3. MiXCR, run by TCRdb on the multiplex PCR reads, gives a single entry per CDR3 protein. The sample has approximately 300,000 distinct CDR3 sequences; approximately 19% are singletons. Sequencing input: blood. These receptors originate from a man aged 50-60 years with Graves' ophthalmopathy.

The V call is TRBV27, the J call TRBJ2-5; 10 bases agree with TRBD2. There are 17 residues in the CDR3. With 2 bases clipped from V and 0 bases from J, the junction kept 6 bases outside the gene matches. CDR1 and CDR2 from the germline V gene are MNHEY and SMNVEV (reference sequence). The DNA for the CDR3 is TGTGCCAGCAGTTTAGTAGGAACTAGCGGGAACCAAGAGACCCAGTACTTC. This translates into CASSLVGTSGNQETQYF.

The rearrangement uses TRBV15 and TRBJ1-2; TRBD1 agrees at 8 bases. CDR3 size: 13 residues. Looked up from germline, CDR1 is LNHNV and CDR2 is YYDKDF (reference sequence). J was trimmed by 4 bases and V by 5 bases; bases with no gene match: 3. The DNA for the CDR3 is TGTGCCACCAGCTGGGACAGGACCTATGGCTACACCTTC. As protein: CATSWDRTYGYTF.

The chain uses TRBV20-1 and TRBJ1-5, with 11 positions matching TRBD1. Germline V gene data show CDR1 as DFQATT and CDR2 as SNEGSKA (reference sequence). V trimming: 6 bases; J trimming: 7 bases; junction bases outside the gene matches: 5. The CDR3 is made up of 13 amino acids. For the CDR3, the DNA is TGCAGTGCGCCTGGACAGGGGGCACAGCCCCAGCATTTT. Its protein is CSAPGQGAQPQHF.

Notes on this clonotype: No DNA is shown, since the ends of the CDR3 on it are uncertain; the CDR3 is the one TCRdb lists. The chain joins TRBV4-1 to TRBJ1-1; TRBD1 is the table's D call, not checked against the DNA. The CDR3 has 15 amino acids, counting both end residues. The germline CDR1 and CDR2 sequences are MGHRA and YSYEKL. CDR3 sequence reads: CASSSSGQGLPEAFF.

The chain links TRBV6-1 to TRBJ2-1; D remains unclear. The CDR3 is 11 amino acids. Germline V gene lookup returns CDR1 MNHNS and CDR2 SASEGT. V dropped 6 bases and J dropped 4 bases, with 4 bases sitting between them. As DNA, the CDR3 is TGTGCCAGCAGACAATACAATGAGCAGTTCTTC. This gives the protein CASRQYNEQFF.

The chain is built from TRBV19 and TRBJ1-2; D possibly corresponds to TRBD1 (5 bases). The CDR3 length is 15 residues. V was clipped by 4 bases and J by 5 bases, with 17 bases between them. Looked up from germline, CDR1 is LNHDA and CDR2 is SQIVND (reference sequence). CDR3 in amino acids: CASSNTLTDPYGYTF. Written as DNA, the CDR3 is TGTGCCAGTAGTAATACCCTGACAGATCCTTATGGCTACACCTTC.

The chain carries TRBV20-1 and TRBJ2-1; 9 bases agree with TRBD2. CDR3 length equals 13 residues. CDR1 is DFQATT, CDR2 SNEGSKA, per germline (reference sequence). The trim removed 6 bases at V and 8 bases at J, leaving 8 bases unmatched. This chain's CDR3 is CSARGLALDEQFF. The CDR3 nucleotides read TGCAGTGCGCGGGGACTAGCACTCGATGAGCAGTTCTTC.

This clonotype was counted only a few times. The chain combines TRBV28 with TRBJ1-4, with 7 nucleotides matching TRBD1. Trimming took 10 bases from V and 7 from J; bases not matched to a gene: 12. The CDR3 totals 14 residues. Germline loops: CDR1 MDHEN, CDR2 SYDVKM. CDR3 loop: CATGRGGVGEKLFF. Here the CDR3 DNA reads TGTGCCACCGGGAGAGGGGGCGTAGGTGAAAAACTGTTTTTT.

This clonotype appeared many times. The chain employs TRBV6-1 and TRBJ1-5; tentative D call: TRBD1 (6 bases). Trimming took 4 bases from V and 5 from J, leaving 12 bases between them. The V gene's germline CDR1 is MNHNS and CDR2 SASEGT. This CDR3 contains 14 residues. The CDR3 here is CASSVYRDDQPQHF. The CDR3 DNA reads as TGTGCCAGCAGTGTGTACAGGGACGATCAGCCCCAGCATTTT.

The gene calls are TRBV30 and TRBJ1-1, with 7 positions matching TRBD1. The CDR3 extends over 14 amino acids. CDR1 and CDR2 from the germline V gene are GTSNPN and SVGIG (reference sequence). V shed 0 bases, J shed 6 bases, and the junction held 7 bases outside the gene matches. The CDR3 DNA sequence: TGTGCCTGGAGTGTACTGAGGGGGCGTTCTGAAGCTTTCTTT. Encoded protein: CAWSVLRGRSEAFF. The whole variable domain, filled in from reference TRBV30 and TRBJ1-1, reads SQTIHQWPATLVQPVGSPLSLECTVEGTSNPNLYWYRQAAGRGLQLLFYSVGIGQISSEVPQNLSASRPQDRQFILSSKKLLLSDSGFYLCAWSVLRGRSEAFFGQGTRLTVV.

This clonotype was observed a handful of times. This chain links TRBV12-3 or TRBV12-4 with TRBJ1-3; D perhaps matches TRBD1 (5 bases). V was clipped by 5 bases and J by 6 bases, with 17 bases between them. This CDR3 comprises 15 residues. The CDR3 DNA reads TGTGCCAGCAGTCCCCAGGGAGGTCTGATAAACACCATATATTTT. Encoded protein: CASSPQGGLINTIYF.

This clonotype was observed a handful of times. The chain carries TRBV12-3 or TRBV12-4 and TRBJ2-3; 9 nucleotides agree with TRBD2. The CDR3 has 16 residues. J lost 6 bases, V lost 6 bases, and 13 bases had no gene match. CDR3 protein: CASSRRSGRNSDTQYF. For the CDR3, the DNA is TGTGCCAGCAGCCGTCGTAGCGGGAGAAACTCTGATACGCAGTATTTT.

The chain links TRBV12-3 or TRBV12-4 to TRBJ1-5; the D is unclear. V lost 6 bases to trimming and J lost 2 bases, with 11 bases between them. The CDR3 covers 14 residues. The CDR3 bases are TGTGCCAGCAGAGCAGAGGGAGGCAATCAGCCCCAGCATTTT. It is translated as CASRAEGGNQPQHF.

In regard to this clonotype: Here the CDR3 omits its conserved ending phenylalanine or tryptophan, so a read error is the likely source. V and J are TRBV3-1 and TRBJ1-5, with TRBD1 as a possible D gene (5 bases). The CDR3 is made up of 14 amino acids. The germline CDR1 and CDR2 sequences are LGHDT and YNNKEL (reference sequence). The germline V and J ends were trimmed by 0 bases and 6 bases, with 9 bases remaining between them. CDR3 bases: TGTGCCAGCAGCCAAGATGCGGGGGGTCAGCCCCAGCATTCT. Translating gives CASSQDAGGQPQHS.

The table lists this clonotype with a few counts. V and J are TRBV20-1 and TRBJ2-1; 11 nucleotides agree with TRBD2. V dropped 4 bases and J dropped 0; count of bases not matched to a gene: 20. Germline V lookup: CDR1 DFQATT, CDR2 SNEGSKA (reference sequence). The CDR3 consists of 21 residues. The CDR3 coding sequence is TGCAGTGCTAACCCCGCCCTGTCTTTAGCGGGAGGGCGGAGCTCCTACAATGAGCAGTTCTTC. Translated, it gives CSANPALSLAGGRSSYNEQFF.

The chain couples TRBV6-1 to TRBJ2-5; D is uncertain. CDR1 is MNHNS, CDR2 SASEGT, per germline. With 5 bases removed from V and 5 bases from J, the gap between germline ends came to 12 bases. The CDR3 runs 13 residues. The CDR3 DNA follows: TGTGCCAGCAGTCGTGACCGGCTGGAGACCCAGTACTTC. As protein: CASSRDRLETQYF.

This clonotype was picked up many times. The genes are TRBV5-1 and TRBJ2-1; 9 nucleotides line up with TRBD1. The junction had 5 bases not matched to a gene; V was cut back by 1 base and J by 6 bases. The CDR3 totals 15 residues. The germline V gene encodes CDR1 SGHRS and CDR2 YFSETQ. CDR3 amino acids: CASSLLGTGFNEQFF. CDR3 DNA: TGCGCCAGCAGCTTGTTAGGGACAGGGTTCAATGAGCAGTTCTTC.

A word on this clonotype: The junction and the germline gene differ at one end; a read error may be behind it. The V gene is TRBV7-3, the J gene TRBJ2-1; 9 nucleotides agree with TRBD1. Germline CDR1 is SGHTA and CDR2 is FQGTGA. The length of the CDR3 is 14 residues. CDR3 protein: CGSSPGQGFNEQFF. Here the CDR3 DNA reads TGTGGCAGCAGCCCCGGACAGGGGTTCAATGAGCAGTTCTTC. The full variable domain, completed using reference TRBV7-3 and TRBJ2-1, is GAGVSQTPSNKVTEKGKYVELRCDPISGHTALYWYRQSLGQGPEFLIYFQGTGAADDSGLPNDRFFAVRPEGSVSTLKIQRTERGDSAVYLCGSSPGQGFNEQFFGPGTRLTVL.

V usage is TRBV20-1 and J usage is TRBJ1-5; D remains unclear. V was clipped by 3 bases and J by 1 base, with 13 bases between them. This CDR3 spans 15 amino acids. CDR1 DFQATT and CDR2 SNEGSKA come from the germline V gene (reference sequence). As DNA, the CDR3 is TGCAGTGCTAGCCGAAGGTTCGACAGCAATCAGCCCCAGCATTTT. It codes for CSASRRFDSNQPQHF.

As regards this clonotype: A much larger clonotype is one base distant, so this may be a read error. The CDR3 sequence: CASSFSGVNTGELFF. The CDR3 DNA sequence: TGTGCCAGCAGTTTTTCCGGGGTGAACACCGGGGAGCTGTTTTTT. V and J are TRBV28 and TRBJ2-2; tentative D call: TRBD2 (5 bases). Germline assignment: CDR1 MDHEN and CDR2 SYDVKM. This CDR3 region has 15 residues. V was cut by 3 bases and J by 1 base, with 9 bases left in between.

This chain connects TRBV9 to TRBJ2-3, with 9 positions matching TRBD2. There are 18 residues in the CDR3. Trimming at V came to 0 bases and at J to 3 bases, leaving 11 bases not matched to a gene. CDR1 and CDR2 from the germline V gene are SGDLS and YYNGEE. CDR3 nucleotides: TGTGCCAGCAGCGTAGAATCCCACCTAGCGGGACTTACAGATACGCAGTATTTT. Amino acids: CASSVESHLAGLTDTQYF. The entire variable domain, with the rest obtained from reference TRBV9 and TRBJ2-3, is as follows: DSGVTQTPKHLITATGQRVTLRCSPRSGDLSVYWYQQSLDQGLQFLIQYYNGEERAKGNILERFSAQQFPDLHSELNLSSLELGDSALYFCASSVESHLAGLTDTQYFGPGTRLTVL.

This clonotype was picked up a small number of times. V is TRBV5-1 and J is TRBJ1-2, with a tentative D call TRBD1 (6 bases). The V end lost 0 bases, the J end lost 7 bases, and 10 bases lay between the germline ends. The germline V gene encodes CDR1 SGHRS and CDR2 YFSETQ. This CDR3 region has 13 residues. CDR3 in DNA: TGCGCCAGCAGCTTGGACAGGGCGGGTGGCTACACCTTC. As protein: CASSLDRAGGYTF.

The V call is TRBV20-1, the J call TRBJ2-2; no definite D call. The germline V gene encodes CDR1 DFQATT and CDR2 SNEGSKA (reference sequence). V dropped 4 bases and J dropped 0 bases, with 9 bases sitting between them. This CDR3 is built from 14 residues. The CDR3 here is CSATPVANTGELFF. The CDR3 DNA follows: TGCAGTGCTACGCCAGTCGCGAACACCGGGGAGCTGTTTTTT.

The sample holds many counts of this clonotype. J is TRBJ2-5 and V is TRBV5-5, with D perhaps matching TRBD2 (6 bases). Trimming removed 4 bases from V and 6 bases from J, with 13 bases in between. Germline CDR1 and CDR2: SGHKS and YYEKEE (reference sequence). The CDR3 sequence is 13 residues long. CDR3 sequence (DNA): TGTGCCAGCAGCCTGACGGGGGAAAAGACCCAGTACTTC. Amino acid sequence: CASSLTGEKTQYF.

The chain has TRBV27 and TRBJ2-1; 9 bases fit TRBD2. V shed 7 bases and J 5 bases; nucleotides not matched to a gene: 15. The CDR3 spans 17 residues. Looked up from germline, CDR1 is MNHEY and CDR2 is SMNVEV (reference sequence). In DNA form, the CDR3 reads TGTGCCAGCACCCCGTTTATGGTAGCGGGAGTAAACAATGAGCAGTTCTTC. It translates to CASTPFMVAGVNNEQFF.

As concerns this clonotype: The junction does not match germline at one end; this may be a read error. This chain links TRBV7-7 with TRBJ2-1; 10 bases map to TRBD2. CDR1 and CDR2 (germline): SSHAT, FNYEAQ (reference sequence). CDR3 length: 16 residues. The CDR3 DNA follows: TGTGCTAGCAGCTTAGGAATACTAGCGGGGACCGCAGAACAGTTCTTC. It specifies CASSLGILAGTAEQFF.

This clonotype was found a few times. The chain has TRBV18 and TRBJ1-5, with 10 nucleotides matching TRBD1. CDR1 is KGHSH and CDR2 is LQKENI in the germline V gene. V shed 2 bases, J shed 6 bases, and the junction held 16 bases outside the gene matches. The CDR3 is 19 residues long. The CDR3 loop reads CASSPTGQGSAGVGQPQHF. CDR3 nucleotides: TGTGCCAGCTCACCAACGGGACAGGGGTCCGCAGGAGTTGGTCAGCCCCAGCATTTT. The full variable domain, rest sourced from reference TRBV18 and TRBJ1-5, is NAGVMQNPRHLVRRRGQEARLRCSPMKGHSHVYWYRQLPEEGLKFMVYLQKENIIDESGMPKERFSAEFPKEGPSILRIQQVVRGDSAAYFCASSPTGQGSAGVGQPQHFGDGTRLSIL.

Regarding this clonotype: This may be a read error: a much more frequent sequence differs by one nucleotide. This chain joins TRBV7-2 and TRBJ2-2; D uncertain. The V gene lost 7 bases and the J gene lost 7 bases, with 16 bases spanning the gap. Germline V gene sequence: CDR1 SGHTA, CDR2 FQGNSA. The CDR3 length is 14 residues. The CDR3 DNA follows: TGTGCCAGCACGGCCCCGGTGGGTCACGGGGAGCTGTTTTTT. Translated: CASTAPVGHGELFF.

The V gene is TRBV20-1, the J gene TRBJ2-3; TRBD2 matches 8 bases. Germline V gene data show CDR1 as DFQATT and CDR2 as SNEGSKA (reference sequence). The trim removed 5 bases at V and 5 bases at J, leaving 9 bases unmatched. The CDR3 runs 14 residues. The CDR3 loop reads CSAPLSGSGDTQYF. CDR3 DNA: TGCAGTGCTCCACTCAGCGGGAGCGGAGATACGCAGTATTTT.

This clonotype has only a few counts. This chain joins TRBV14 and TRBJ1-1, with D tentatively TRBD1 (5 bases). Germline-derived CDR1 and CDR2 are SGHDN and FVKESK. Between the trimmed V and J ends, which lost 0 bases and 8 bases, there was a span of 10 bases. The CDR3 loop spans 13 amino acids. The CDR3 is CASSQDRTREAFF. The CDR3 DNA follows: TGTGCCAGCAGCCAAGATCGGACAAGGGAAGCTTTCTTT. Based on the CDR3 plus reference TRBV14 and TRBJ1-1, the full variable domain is EAGVTQFPSHSVIEKGQTVTLRCDPISGHDNLYWYRRVMGKEIKFLLHFVKESKQDESGMPNNRFLAERTGGTYSTLKVQPAELEDSGVYFCASSQDRTREAFFGQGTRLTVV.